Each of the 15 T cell receptor beta chains below was sequenced from the same sample in a study of blood T cells in healthy people across ages. The use of a sample-barcoded 5' primer and a J-beta primer mix characterized a second PCR of roughly 7 to 11 cycles. Via MiXCR, TCRdb re-called the 5' RACE reads, giving one row per CDR3 protein. The sample carries some 1.4 million distinct CDR3 sequences, 42% recorded once. Input material: blood. The receptors shown here come from a woman aged 18-29 years in good health.

This clonotype was counted a few times. The chain has TRBV29-1 and TRBJ2-7; 8 bases fit TRBD2. In germline, CDR1 is SQVTM, CDR2 ANQGSEA. V trimming: 0 bases; J trimming: 3 bases; junction bases outside the gene matches: 25. This CDR3 is built from 21 residues. Here the CDR3 reads CSVEDLLCREGPGLGFYEQYF. The CDR3 bases are TGCAGCGTTGAAGATCTGCTTTGTCGAGAGGGCCCGGGACTAGGCTTCTACGAGCAGTACTTC.

The sample holds one count of this clonotype. The J gene is TRBJ1-5, the V gene TRBV21-1; the table's D call TRBD1 went unverified against the DNA. TRBV21-1 is flagged as a pseudogene. The CDR3 is 13 residues long. The CDR3 reads CASGQGVNQSQHF. The CDR3 DNA is TGTGCCAGCGGACAGGGTGTCAATCAGTCCCAGCATTTT.

J is TRBJ2-1 and V is TRBV29-1; either TRBD1 or TRBD2 may supply D (5 bases each). The germline gives CDR1 SQVTM, CDR2 ANQGSEA. The CDR3 is 12 amino acids. Trimming left V 5 bases short and J 5 bases short, with 10 bases between. CDR3 DNA sequence: TGCAGCGTTTGGGACGGTCACAATGAGCAGTTCTTC. Amino acids: CSVWDGHNEQFF.

The rearrangement links TRBV5-1 to TRBJ2-7; 10 bases agree with TRBD2. Trimming took 2 bases from V and 7 from J; bases not matched to a gene: 12. The CDR3 extends over 16 amino acids. Germline V gives CDR1 SGHRS, CDR2 YFSETQ. CDR3 sequence: CASSFRAGGNPHEQYF. In DNA form, the CDR3 reads TGCGCCAGCAGCTTCCGAGCGGGGGGGAACCCCCATGAGCAGTACTTC.

This clonotype has more than one count but fewer than ten. The J gene is TRBJ2-3, the V gene TRBV6-1, with a possible D match to TRBD1 (5 bases). From germline, CDR1 is MNHNS and CDR2 SASEGT. The CDR3 covers 16 residues. The ends were cut back, 1 base at V and 4 bases at J, with 15 bases in the middle. CDR3 region: CASSEEVGQGPDTQYF. In DNA form, the CDR3 reads TGTGCCAGCAGTGAAGAGGTGGGCCAGGGCCCAGATACGCAGTATTTT.

This clonotype turned up a few times. The chain joins TRBV27 to TRBJ2-7; TRBD2 matches 11 bases. This CDR3 comprises 14 residues. J gave up 5 bases and V 2 bases, and 2 bases lay outside the gene matches. CDR1 is MNHEY, CDR2 SMNVEV, per germline (reference sequence). CDR3 in DNA: TGTGCCAGCAGTTTAGTAGCGGGAGGGGACGAGCAGTACTTC. It translates to CASSLVAGGDEQYF.

The chain recombines TRBV15 with TRBJ1-4, with a possible D match to TRBD1 (5 bases). The CDR3 extends over 15 amino acids. CDR1 and CDR2 from the germline V gene are LNHNV and YYDKDF (reference sequence). V lost 1 base to trimming and J lost 5 bases, with 11 bases between them. CDR3 DNA sequence: TGTGCCACCAGCAGAGCGGGACTGGGAAATGAAAAACTGTTTTTT. Residues: CATSRAGLGNEKLFF.

V and J are TRBV21-1 and TRBJ2-3; the table's D call of TRBD1 was not tested on the DNA. TRBV21-1 is a documented pseudogene. This CDR3 spans 18 amino acids. The CDR3 spells CASSKAGTGSLLADTQYF. The CDR3 nucleotides read TGTGCCAGCAGCAAGGCCGGGACAGGGAGTCTTTTGGCAGATACGCAGTATTTT.

V is TRBV7-2 and J is TRBJ2-1; a possible D gene is TRBD1 (6 bases). CDR3 length: 14 residues. The V and J ends lost 5 bases and 5 bases respectively, with 13 bases between them. Germline V gene lookup returns CDR1 SGHTA and CDR2 FQGNSA. In nucleotides, the CDR3 is TGTGCCAGCAGCCCAACCGGGACAAACAATGAGCAGTTCTTC. Amino acid sequence: CASSPTGTNNEQFF.

This clonotype has just a few counts. The chain employs TRBV10-3 and TRBJ2-1; the D gene could be TRBD1 or TRBD2 (6 bases each). The CDR3 loop spans 17 amino acids. Germline assignment: CDR1 ENHRY and CDR2 SYGVKD. Deletions cut 0 bases from V and 3 bases from J, with 15 bases between. CDR3 in DNA: TGTGCCATCAGTGAGTCGTTAAGGGGGGTCCTCTACAATGAGCAGTTCTTC. Translating gives CAISESLRGVLYNEQFF.

This clonotype has just a few counts. The chain has TRBV28 and TRBJ2-3, with TRBD2 matching 10 bases. The V segment lost 5 bases and the J segment 0 bases; nucleotides outside the gene matches: 11. This CDR3 comprises 18 residues. The germline CDR1 and CDR2 sequences are MDHEN and SYDVKM. The CDR3 sequence: CASSLTSGESPSTDTQYF. The CDR3 DNA reads as TGTGCCAGCAGTCTTACTAGCGGGGAATCTCCTAGCACAGATACGCAGTATTTT.

There are a few counts of this clonotype. V gene TRBV18 combines with J gene TRBJ1-2, with TRBD1 matching 9 bases. The CDR3 loop spans 17 amino acids. The junction had 13 bases not matched to a gene; V was cut back by 5 bases and J by 3 bases. Germline loops: CDR1 KGHSH, CDR2 LQKENI. The CDR3 here is CASSFGQGIREDYGYTF. DNA for the CDR3: TGTGCCAGCTCATTTGGACAGGGGATTCGGGAGGACTATGGCTACACCTTC.

In its sample, this clonotype was seen a few times. This chain links TRBV6-5 with TRBJ2-5; D uncertain. In germline, CDR1 is MNHEY, CDR2 SVGAGI. The CDR3 spans 13 residues. V dropped 6 bases and J dropped 2 bases, with 10 bases sitting between them. In DNA, the CDR3 is TGTGCCAGCAGGTGGGCAGGACAAGAGACCCAGTACTTC. Encoded protein: CASRWAGQETQYF.

This chain connects TRBV5-1 to TRBJ1-5; 9 positions match TRBD1. The length of the CDR3 is 18 residues. V dropped 4 bases and J dropped 0; count of bases not matched to a gene: 11. Per the germline V gene, CDR1 is SGHRS and CDR2 is YFSETQ. CDR3 in DNA: TGCGCCAGCAGCACCGGGCCGGGACAGGGACATAGCAATCAGCCCCAGCATTTT. The encoded protein is CASSTGPGQGHSNQPQHF.

J is TRBJ2-3 and V is TRBV28; 8 bases fit TRBD1. The CDR3 covers 15 residues. The J segment lost 1 base and the V segment lost 7 bases, leaving 7 bases of the junction unmatched. Looked up from germline, CDR1 is MDHEN and CDR2 is SYDVKM. CDR3 residues: CASTLGGQGTDTQYF. Written as DNA, the CDR3 is TGTGCCAGCACCTTGGGGGGACAGGGCACAGATACGCAGTATTTT.